The 20 T cell receptor beta chains given below trace back to one sample, sequenced in a study of blood T cell repertoires in COVID-19. Generated by immunoSEQ multiplex PCR, the TCRdb table keeps only in-frame clones and is missing some. The table includes more than 55,000 clones, approximately 87% detected once. Sequencing used peripheral blood. The receptors were sampled from a man aged 50 or older with active COVID-19.

The V and J genes are TRBV29-1 and TRBJ1-1, with a possible D match to TRBD1 (6 bases). Per germline, CDR1 SQVTM and CDR2 ANQGSEA. The CDR3 has 13 residues. This CDR3 reads CTTTSRGGTEAFF. CDR3 coding DNA: TGCACCACCACGTCCAGGGGTGGCACTGAAGCTTTCTTT.

The genes are TRBV28 and TRBJ2-7, with a weak D call TRBD1 (6 bases). This CDR3 spans 14 amino acids. CDR1 and CDR2 from the germline V gene are MDHEN and SYDVKM. The V end lost 6 bases, the J end lost 2 bases, and 14 bases lay between the germline ends. As DNA, the CDR3 is TGTGCCAGCAGCCTACAGAGACAGGCCTACGAGCAGTACTTC. This sequence encodes CASSLQRQAYEQYF.

The V gene is TRBV9, the J gene TRBJ2-3, with a possible D match to TRBD2 (6 bases). The germline V and J ends were trimmed by 0 bases and 4 bases, with 15 bases remaining between them. The germline CDR1 and CDR2 sequences are SGDLS and YYNGEE. The CDR3 extends over 16 amino acids. CDR3 DNA sequence: TGTGCCAGCAGCGTAGAGGGCGGGAAACACGCAGATACGCAGTATTTT. Its protein is CASSVEGGKHADTQYF.

This clone was observed a single time. V is TRBV18 and J is TRBJ1-1, with D uncertain. The CDR3 consists of 14 residues. The germline CDR1 and CDR2 sequences are KGHSH and LQKENI. Trimming took off 5 bases at V and 3 bases at J, with 13 bases between the two ends. The CDR3 DNA follows: TGTGCCAGCTCATTTCGCGGGGTCCACACTGAAGCTTTCTTT. It specifies CASSFRGVHTEAFF.

The chain has TRBV6-5 and TRBJ1-4; 7 nucleotides line up with TRBD1. The V and J ends lost 6 bases and 8 bases, in that order; junction bases with no gene match: 6. Germline V lookup: CDR1 MNHEY, CDR2 SVGAGI. The CDR3 spans 13 residues. CDR3 sequence: CASSRGTLEKLFF. The CDR3 nucleotides are TGTGCCAGCAGCAGGGGGACCCTCGAAAAACTGTTTTTT.

The V gene is TRBV15, the J gene TRBJ1-3; D perhaps matches TRBD1 (6 bases). Between the trimmed V and J ends, which lost 3 bases and 0 bases, there was a span of 12 bases. CDR1 LNHNV and CDR2 YYDKDF come from the germline V gene (reference sequence). This CDR3 is 16 amino acids long. In DNA form, the CDR3 reads TGTGCCACCAGCAGGAGGGGGGGACTCTCTGGAAACACCATATATTTT. Protein product: CATSRRGGLSGNTIYF.

This sequence joins TRBV27 and TRBJ2-2, with 7 bases aligning to TRBD1. This CDR3 has 18 amino acids. V trimming: 8 bases; J trimming: 5 bases; junction bases outside the gene matches: 20. The germline gives CDR1 MNHEY, CDR2 SMNVEV (reference sequence). For the CDR3, the DNA is TGTGCCAGCTACTCGGAAAGGGGGCGGATCAGGGGGACCGGGGAGCTGTTTTTT. It specifies CASYSERGRIRGTGELFF.

Here the CDR3 reads CASSIKVGDNQPQHF. CDR3 bases: TGTGCCAGTAGTATTAAGGTGGGAGACAATCAGCCCCAGCATTTT. V and J are TRBV19 and TRBJ1-5, with unresolved D. There are 15 residues in the CDR3. Between the trimmed V and J ends, which lost 3 bases and 3 bases, there was a span of 12 bases. Germline CDR1 reads LNHDA; CDR2 reads SQIVND (reference sequence). The full variable domain, in which reference TRBV19 and TRBJ1-5 provide the parts outside the CDR3, is DGGITQSPKYLFRKEGQNVTLSCEQNLNHDAMYWYRQDPGQGLRLIYYSQIVNDFQKGDIAEGYSVSREKKESFPLTVTSAQKNPTAFYLCASSIKVGDNQPQHFGDGTRLSIL.

This chain joins TRBV19 and TRBJ1-1, with D possibly TRBD1 on 6 matching bases. The CDR3 runs 13 residues. Germline V gene lookup returns CDR1 LNHDA and CDR2 SQIVND (reference sequence). V dropped 9 bases and J dropped 6 bases, with 17 bases sitting between them. The CDR3 is CASLDRKVAEAFF. The CDR3 coding sequence is TGTGCCAGCCTCGACAGGAAGGTGGCTGAAGCTTTCTTT.

This clone was recorded once. The chain combines TRBV5-6 with TRBJ2-7; a weak D match, TRBD2 (6 bases). The CDR3 contains 14 residues. Germline CDR1 is SGHDT and CDR2 is YYEEEE. V lost 4 bases, J lost 2 bases, and 13 bases lay in between. Here the CDR3 reads CASSQLTGAYEQYF. The CDR3 nucleotides read TGTGCCAGCAGCCAACTTACGGGGGCCTACGAGCAGTACTTC.

The chain employs TRBV5-4 and TRBJ1-2, with D possibly TRBD1 on 6 matching bases. V was cut by 1 base and J by 5 bases, with 12 bases left in between. Germline CDR1 and CDR2: SGHNT and YYREEE (reference sequence). This CDR3 spans 14 amino acids. The chain's CDR3 is CASSLKGTRYGYTF. CDR3 bases: TGTGCCAGCAGCTTGAAGGGGACACGGTATGGCTACACCTTC.

The chain recombines TRBV6-5 with TRBJ1-4, with D possibly being TRBD1 (6 bases). CDR3 length: 13 amino acids. Germline V gene data show CDR1 as MNHEY and CDR2 as SVGAGI. The V end lost 8 bases, the J end lost 10 bases, and 17 bases lay between the germline ends. CDR3 bases: TGTGCCAGCGGATACAGGGAAGGTGGAAAACTGTTTTTT. This sequence encodes CASGYREGGKLFF.

The chain carries TRBV12-3 or TRBV12-4 and TRBJ2-3, with D unclear. The CDR3 extends over 11 amino acids. Trimming removed 5 bases from V and 2 bases from J, with 2 bases in between. The CDR3 nucleotides are TGTGCCAGCAGTCACACAGATACGCAGTATTTT. It translates to CASSHTDTQYF.

The rearrangement joins TRBV7-3 to TRBJ2-1; D is ambiguous. Per the germline V gene, CDR1 is SGHTA and CDR2 is FQGTGA. Trimming cost V 3 bases and J 0 bases, with 9 bases left between them. This CDR3 spans 15 amino acids. CDR3 coding DNA: TGTGCCAGCAGCTTCGGAGATGCCTCCTACAATGAGCAGTTCTTC. It encodes CASSFGDASYNEQFF.

In this sample, this clone turned up once. The chain carries TRBV11-2 and TRBJ1-1, with 8 bases fitting TRBD1. CDR3 length equals 15 residues. The germline CDR1 and CDR2 sequences are SGHAT and FQNNGV. J was trimmed by 0 bases and V by 5 bases; bases with no gene match: 5. The CDR3 coding sequence is TGTGCCAGCAGCCCTGACAGGGGAATGAACACTGAAGCTTTCTTT. Protein product: CASSPDRGMNTEAFF.

V is TRBV6-2 or TRBV6-3 and J is TRBJ1-2, with D perhaps TRBD1 (6 bases). V was shortened by 4 bases and J by 7 bases, with 19 bases between the two germline ends. Germline-derived CDR1 and CDR2 are MNHEY and SVGEGT. The CDR3 covers 15 residues. DNA of the CDR3: TGTGCCAGCAGTTTCCATGATTGGGGGCGTTTTGGCTACACCTTC. It yields the protein CASSFHDWGRFGYTF.

This clone was seen more than once but under ten times. The chain couples TRBV28 to TRBJ1-5; D call uncertain. Germline V gives CDR1 MDHEN, CDR2 SYDVKM. The CDR3 loop spans 12 amino acids. Trimming took 2 bases from V and 6 from J, leaving 5 bases between them. CDR3 sequence: CASSLVSQPQHF. CDR3 bases: TGTGCCAGCAGTTTAGTTAGTCAGCCCCAGCATTTT.

In this sample, this clone turned up a few times. The chain carries TRBV14 and TRBJ1-2; D gene unclear. From germline, CDR1 is SGHDN and CDR2 FVKESK. The CDR3 loop spans 14 amino acids. Trimming removed 4 bases at V and 7 bases at J, with 16 bases between. The CDR3 DNA follows: TGTGCCAGCAGCCGAGACTCCGCTAGGAGTGGCTACACCTTC. Its translation: CASSRDSARSGYTF.

CDR3 sequence reads: CASSLGGGYYGYTF. Here the CDR3 DNA reads TGTGCCAGCAGTTTGGGAGGAGGATACTATGGCTACACCTTC. The V and J genes are TRBV28 and TRBJ1-2; D is uncertain. The germline CDR1 and CDR2 sequences are MDHEN and SYDVKM. V dropped 3 bases and J dropped 3 bases, with 11 bases sitting between them. This CDR3 comprises 14 residues.

This chain connects TRBV29-1 to TRBJ2-1; 9 bases align to TRBD1. The V gene end was trimmed by 1 base and the J gene end by 9 bases; junction bases not matched to a gene: 16. The CDR3 is made up of 17 amino acids. Germline-derived CDR1 and CDR2 are SQVTM and ANQGSEA. CDR3 residues: CSVEGEWDRVSVFEQFF. CDR3 DNA: TGCAGCGTTGAAGGAGAGTGGGACAGGGTGTCCGTCTTTGAGCAGTTCTTC.